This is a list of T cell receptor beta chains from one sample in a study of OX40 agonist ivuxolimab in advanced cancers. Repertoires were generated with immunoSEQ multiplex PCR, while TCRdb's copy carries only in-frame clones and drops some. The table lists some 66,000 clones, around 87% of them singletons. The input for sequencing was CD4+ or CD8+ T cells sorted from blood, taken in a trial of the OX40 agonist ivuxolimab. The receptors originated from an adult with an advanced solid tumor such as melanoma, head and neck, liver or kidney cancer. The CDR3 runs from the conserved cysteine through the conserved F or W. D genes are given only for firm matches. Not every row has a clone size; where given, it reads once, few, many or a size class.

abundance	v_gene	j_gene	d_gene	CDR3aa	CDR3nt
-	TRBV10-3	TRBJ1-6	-	CAISDRADLSPLHF	TGTGCCATCAGTGACCGGGCGGACCTCTCACCCCTCCACTTT
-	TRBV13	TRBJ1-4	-	CASSLGGVQEKLFF	TGTGCCAGCAGCCTAGGGGGGGTCCAAGAAAAACTGTTTTTT
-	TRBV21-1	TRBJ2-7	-	CASTLDRAPYEQYF	TGTGCCAGCACCCTAGACAGGGCTCCCTACGAGCAGTACTTC
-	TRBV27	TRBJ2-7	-	CASSRRGAGEQYF	TGTGCCAGCAGCCGCAGGGGTGCCGGCGAGCAGTACTTC
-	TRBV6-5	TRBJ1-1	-	CASSYSSHGNTEAFF	TGTGCCAGCAGTTACTCGTCACACGGGAACACTGAAGCTTTCTTT
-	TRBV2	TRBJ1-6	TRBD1	CARGGQGNSPLHF	TGTGCCAGGGGGGGACAGGGGAATTCACCCCTCCACTTT
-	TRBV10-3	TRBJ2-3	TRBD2	CAIKTSGDQDTQYF	TGTGCCATCAAGACTAGCGGGGATCAAGATACGCAGTATTTT
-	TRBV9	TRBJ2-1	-	CASSVRGGAAVYNEQFF	TGTGCCAGCAGCGTTCGAGGGGGGGCCGCTGTCTACAATGAGCAGTTCTTC
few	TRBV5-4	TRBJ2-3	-	CASSSPGPDTQYF	TGTGCCAGCAGCTCGCCGGGCCCGGATACGCAGTATTTT
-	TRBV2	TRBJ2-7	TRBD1	CASSGRGQGAKEQYF	TGTGCCAGCAGTGGCCGGGGACAGGGGGCGAAAGAGCAGTACTTC
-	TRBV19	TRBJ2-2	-	CASSISANTGELFF	TGTGCCAGTAGTATTAGCGCCAACACCGGGGAGCTGTTTTTT
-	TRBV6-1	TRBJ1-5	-	CASSYEGAQHF	TGTGCCAGCAGTTACGAGGGGGCCCAGCATTTT
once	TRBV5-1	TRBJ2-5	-	CASSYSSPPETQYF	TGCGCCAGCAGTTATTCGAGCCCACCAGAGACCCAGTACTTC